Listed here is a single T cell receptor beta chain. The data stem from a study of blood T cell repertoires in COVID-19. Study background: Collection of acute and convalescent COVID-19 samples took place in the United States, Italy and Spain.

Germline V gene data show CDR1 as LNHDA and CDR2 as SQIVND (reference sequence). The CDR3 length is 14 residues. V lost 5 bases to trimming and J lost 9 bases; unmatched junction nucleotides: 6. TCRdb's copy holds only in-frame clones and misses some; the assay was immunoSEQ multiplex PCR. The repertoire holds about 93,000 clones, 89% seen once, with roughly 2.3% in the top ten. The specimen was peripheral blood. This TCR was recovered from a man in his fifties with acute or convalescent COVID-19. The chain is built from TRBV19 and TRBJ1-6, with 8 bases fitting TRBD1. The CDR3 sequence is CASSPDRESSPLHF. CDR3 bases: TGTGCCAGTAGTCCGGACAGGGAAAGTTCACCCCTCCACTTT.